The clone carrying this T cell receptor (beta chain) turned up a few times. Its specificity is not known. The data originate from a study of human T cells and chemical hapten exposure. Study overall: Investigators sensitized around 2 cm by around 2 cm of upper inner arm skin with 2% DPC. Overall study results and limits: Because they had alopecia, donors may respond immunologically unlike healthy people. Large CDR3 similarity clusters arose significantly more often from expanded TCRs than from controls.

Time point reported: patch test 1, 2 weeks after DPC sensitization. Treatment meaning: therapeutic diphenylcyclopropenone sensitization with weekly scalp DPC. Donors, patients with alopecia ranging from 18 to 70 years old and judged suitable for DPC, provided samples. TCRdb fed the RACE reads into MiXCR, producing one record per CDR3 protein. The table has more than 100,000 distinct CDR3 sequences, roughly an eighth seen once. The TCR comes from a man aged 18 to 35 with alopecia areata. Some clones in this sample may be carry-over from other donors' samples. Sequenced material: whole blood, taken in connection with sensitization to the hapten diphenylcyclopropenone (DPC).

CDR3 residues: CASSQVDWNTGELFF. In DNA form, the CDR3 reads TGTGCCAGCAGCCAAGTTGACTGGAACACCGGGGAGCTGTTTTTT. The J gene is TRBJ2-2, the V gene TRBV4-2; D uncertain. This CDR3 spans 15 amino acids. The germline V and J ends were trimmed by 1 base and 1 base, with 7 bases remaining between them. Germline V gene data show CDR1 as LGHNA and CDR2 as YNFKEQ.